The present entry profiles one TCR beta chain with its context. The antigen is not known. TCRdb's copy holds only in-frame clones and misses some; the assay was immunoSEQ multiplex PCR. The table records about 490 clones, roughly 12% of them present only once. Germline-derived CDR1 and CDR2 are SGHRS and YFSETQ. V shed 0 bases and J shed 3 bases, with 3 bases lying between them. The CDR3 extends over 12 amino acids. These data come from a study of tumour-infiltrating T cells in Burkitt lymphoma. Study background: All epidemiological Burkitt lymphoma subtypes were represented in the cohort. Productive clonality predicted overall and progression-free survival.

Study findings and constraints: Many Burkitt lymphoma patients shared several public clonotypes.

This chain links TRBV5-1 with TRBJ2-5; D remains unclear. The receptor comes from a human donor with Burkitt lymphoma. Material: tumor tissue. CDR3 residues: CASSLVEETQYF. The CDR3 DNA follows: TGCGCCAGCAGCTTGGTTGAAGAGACCCAGTACTTC.